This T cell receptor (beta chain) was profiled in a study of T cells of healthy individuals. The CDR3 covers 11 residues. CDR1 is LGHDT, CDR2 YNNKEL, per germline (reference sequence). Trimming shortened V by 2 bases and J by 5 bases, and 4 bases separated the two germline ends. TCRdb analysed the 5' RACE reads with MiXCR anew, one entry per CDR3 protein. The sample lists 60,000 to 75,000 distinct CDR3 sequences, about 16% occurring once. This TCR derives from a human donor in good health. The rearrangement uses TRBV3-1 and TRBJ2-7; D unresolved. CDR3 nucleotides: TGTGCCAGCAGCCAAACCCACGAGCAGTACTTC. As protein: CASSQTHEQYF.